This T cell receptor beta chain was recovered during a study of human T cells and chemical hapten exposure. Study details: Patients had diphenylcyclopropenone applied to the scalp weekly throughout the approximately 25-week study. Patients, chiefly female, had alopecia areata, totalis or universalis.

Regarding time point: patch test 2, 6 weeks after DPC sensitization. As to treatment: therapeutic diphenylcyclopropenone sensitization with weekly scalp DPC. Study results and caveats: Controls formed significantly fewer large CDR3 similarity clusters than expanded TCRs did.

This clonotype was seen many times. Its antigen is not known. Original processing notes: From roughly 23,000 to 640,000 TCRs were found per sample, with a median of around 96,000. TCRdb independently ran MiXCR on the RACE reads; one entry per CDR3 protein. The V and J calls reflect TCRdb's pipeline rather than the authors' work. The table lists approximately 75,000 distinct CDR3 sequences, about 9% of them singletons. Trimming removed 5 bases from V and 7 bases from J; junction bases left unmatched: 15. The CDR3 sequence is 19 residues long. Germline V gives CDR1 MNHNY, CDR2 SVGAGI (reference sequence).

The sequence came from a woman aged 45-60 years with alopecia areata. Some clones in this sample may be carry-over from other donors' samples. This chain uses TRBV6-6 with TRBJ1-6; 12 nucleotides line up with TRBD1. The sequenced sample was whole blood, obtained in connection with sensitization to the hapten diphenylcyclopropenone (DPC). The CDR3 loop reads CASSPGTGGAGTLNSPLHF. The CDR3 region has the DNA TGTGCCAGCAGTCCCGGGACAGGGGGCGCAGGGACGTTGAATTCACCCCTCCACTTT.